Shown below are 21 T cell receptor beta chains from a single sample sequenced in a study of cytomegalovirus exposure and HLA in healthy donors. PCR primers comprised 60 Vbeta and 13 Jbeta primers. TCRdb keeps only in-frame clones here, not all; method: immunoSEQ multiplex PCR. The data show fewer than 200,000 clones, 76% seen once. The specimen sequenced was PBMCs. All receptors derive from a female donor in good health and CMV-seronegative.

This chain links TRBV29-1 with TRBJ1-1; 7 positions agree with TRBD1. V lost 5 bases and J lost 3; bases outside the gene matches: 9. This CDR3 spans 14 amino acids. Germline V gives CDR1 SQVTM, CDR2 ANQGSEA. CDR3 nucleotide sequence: TGCAGCGTTATCCCGACAGGGAGAGACACTGAAGCTTTCTTT. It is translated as CSVIPTGRDTEAFF.

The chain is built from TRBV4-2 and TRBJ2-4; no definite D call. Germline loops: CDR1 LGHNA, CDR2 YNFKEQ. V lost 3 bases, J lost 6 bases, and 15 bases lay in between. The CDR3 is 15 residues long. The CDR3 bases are TGTGCCAGCAGCCAGCCGGGTCCAAGAGGAAACATTCAGTACTTC. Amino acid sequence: CASSQPGPRGNIQYF.

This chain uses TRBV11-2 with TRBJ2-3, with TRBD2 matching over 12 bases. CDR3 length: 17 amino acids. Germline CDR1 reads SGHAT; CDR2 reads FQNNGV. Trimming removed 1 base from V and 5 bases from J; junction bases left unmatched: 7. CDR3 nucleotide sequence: TGTGCCAGCAGCTTAGTGTCTAGCGGGGGGGCCATAGATACGCAGTATTTT. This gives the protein CASSLVSSGGAIDTQYF.

CDR3 coding DNA: TGTGCCCTACGTAGGGACTTCTACGAGCAGTACTTC. Translating gives CALRRDFYEQYF. The chain combines TRBV6-1 with TRBJ2-7, with a weak D call TRBD2 (6 bases). The germline gives CDR1 MNHNS, CDR2 SASEGT. Trimming stripped 11 bases from V and 3 bases from J, with 14 bases between. CDR3 length: 12 residues.

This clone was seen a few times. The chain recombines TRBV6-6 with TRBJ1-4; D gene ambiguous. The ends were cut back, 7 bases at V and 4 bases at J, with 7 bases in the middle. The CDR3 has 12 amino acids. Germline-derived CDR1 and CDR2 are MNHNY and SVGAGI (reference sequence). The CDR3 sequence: CASKRLNEKLFF. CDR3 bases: TGTGCCAGCAAGAGACTTAATGAAAAACTGTTTTTT.

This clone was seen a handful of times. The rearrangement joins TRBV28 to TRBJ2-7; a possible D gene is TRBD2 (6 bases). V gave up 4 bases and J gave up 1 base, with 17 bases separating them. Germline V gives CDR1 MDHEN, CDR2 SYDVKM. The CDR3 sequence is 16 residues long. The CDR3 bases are TGTGCCAGCAGTTACCGCCGCGGGGCCCTTTCCTACGAGCAGTACTTC. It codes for CASSYRRGALSYEQYF. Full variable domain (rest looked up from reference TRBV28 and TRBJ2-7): DVKVTQSSRYLVKRTGEKVFLECVQDMDHENMFWYRQDPGLGLRLIYFSYDVKMKEKGDIPEGYSVSREKKERFSLILESASTNQTSMYLCASSYRRGALSYEQYFGPGTRLTVT.

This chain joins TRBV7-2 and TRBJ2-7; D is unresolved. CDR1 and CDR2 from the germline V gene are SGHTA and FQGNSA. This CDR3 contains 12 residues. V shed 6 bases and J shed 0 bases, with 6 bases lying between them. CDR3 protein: CASSISSYEQYF. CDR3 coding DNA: TGTGCCAGCAGTATTTCCTCCTACGAGCAGTACTTC.

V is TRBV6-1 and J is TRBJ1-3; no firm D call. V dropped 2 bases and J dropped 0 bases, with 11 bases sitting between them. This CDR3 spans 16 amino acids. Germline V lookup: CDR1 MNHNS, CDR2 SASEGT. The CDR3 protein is CASSEHRMSSGNTIYF. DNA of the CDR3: TGTGCCAGCAGTGAACACAGAATGAGCTCTGGAAACACCATATATTTT.

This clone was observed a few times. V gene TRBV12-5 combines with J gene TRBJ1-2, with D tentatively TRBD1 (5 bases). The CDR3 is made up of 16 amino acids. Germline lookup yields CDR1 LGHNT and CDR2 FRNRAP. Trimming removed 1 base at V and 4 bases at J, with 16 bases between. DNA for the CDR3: TGTGCTAGTGGTTTGGCAGGGTCGGGTAGGGTCTATGGCTACACCTTC. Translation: CASGLAGSGRVYGYTF.

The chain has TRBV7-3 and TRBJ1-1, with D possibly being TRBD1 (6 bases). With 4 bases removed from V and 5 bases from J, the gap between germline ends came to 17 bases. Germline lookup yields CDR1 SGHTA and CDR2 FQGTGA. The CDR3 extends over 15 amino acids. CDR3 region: CASSSQGRGGTEAFF. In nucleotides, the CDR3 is TGTGCCAGCAGCTCACAGGGACGGGGGGGGACTGAAGCTTTCTTT. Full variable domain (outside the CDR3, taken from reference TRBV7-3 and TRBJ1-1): GAGVSQTPSNKVTEKGKYVELRCDPISGHTALYWYRQSLGQGPEFLIYFQGTGAADDSGLPNDRFFAVRPEGSVSTLKIQRTERGDSAVYLCASSSQGRGGTEAFFGQGTRLTVV.

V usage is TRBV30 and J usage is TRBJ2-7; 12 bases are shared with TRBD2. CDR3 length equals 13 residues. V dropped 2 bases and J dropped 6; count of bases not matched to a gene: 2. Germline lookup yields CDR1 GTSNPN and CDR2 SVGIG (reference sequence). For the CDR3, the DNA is TGTGCCTGGAGTACTAGCGGGAGGCCCGAGCAGTACTTC. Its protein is CAWSTSGRPEQYF.

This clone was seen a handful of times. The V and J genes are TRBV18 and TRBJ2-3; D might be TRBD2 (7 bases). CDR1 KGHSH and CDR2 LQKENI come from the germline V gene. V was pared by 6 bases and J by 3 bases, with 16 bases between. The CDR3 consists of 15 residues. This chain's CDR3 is CASSPVGGATDTQYF. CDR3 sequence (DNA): TGTGCCAGCTCCCCAGTGGGGGGGGCAACAGATACGCAGTATTTT.

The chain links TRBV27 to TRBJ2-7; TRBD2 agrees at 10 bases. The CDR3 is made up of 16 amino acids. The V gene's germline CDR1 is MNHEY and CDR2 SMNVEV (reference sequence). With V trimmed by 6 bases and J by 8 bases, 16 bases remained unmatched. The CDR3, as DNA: TGTGCCAGCAGCCTCATCAGCGGGAGGGCCTTCCGTAAGCAGTACTTC. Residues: CASSLISGRAFRKQYF.

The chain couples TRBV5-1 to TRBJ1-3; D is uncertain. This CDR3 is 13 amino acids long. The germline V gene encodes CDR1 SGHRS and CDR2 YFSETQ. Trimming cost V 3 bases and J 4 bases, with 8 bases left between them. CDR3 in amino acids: CASSSFRGNTIYF. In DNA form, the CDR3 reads TGCGCCAGCAGCTCGTTCAGGGGAAACACCATATATTTT.

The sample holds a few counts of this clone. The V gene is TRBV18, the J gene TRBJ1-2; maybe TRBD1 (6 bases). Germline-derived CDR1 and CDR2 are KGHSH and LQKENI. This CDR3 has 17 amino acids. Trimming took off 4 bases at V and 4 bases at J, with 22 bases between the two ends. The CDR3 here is CASSQLGTMTRGYGYTF. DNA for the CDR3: TGTGCCAGCTCACAACTGGGGACAATGACTCGAGGCTATGGCTACACCTTC.

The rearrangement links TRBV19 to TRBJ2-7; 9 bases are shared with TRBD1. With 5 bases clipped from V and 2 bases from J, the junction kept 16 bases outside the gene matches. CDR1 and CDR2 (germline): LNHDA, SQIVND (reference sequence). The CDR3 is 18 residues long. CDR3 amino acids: CASSPPGTGLLSPYEQYF. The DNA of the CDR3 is TGTGCCAGTAGTCCACCCGGGACAGGGCTCTTAAGCCCCTACGAGCAGTACTTC.

This chain's CDR3 is CASSRGSSSYNEQFF. In nucleotides, the CDR3 is TGTGCCAGCAGCCGCGGGTCCAGCTCCTACAATGAGCAGTTCTTC. The chain is built from TRBV5-4 and TRBJ2-1; D is possibly TRBD2 (5 bases). The length of the CDR3 is 15 residues. With 4 bases removed from V and 0 bases from J, the gap between germline ends came to 11 bases. CDR1 and CDR2 (germline): SGHNT, YYREEE (reference sequence). Filled out from reference TRBV5-4 and TRBJ2-1, the complete variable domain reads ETGVTQSPTHLIKTRGQQVTLRCSSQSGHNTVSWYQQALGQGPQFIFQYYREEENGRGNFPPRFSGLQFPNYSSELNVNALELDDSALYLCASSRGSSSYNEQFFGPGTRLTVL.

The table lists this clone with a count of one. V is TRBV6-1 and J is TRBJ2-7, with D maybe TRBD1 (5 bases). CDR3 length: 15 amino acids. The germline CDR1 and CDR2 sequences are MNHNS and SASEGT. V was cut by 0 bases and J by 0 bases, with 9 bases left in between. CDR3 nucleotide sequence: TGTGCCAGCAGTGAAGCCAGGGTACGCTCCTACGAGCAGTACTTC. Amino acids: CASSEARVRSYEQYF.

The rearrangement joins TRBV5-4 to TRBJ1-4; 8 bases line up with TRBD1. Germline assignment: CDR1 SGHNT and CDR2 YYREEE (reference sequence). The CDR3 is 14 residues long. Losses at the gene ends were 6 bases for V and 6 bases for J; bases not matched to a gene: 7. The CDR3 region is CASTIQGVDEKLFF. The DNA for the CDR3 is TGTGCCAGCACCATACAGGGGGTAGATGAAAAACTGTTTTTT. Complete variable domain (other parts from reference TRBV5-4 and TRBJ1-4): ETGVTQSPTHLIKTRGQQVTLRCSSQSGHNTVSWYQQALGQGPQFIFQYYREEENGRGNFPPRFSGLQFPNYSSELNVNALELDDSALYLCASTIQGVDEKLFFGSGTQLSVL.

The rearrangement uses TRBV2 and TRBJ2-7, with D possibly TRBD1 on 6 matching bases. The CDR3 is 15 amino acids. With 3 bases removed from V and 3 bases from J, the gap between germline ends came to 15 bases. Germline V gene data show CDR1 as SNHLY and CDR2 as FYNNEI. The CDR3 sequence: CASSDGQGNFYEQYF. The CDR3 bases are TGTGCCAGCAGTGATGGGCAGGGGAATTTCTACGAGCAGTACTTC.

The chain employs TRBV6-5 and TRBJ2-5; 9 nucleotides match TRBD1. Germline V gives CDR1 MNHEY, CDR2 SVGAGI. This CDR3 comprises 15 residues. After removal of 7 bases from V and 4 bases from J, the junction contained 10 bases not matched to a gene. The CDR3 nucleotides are TGTGCCAGCACCCCGGGACAGGGAAACCGAGAGACCCAGTACTTC. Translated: CASTPGQGNRETQYF.